This T cell receptor (beta chain) was retrieved from a study of T cells in narcolepsy. Of note for this clone: Its antigen is currently unknown.

The protocol was immunoSEQ multiplex PCR, while the TCRdb copy is restricted to in-frame clones and leaves out a portion. The table lists tens of thousands of clones, around 90% of them singletons, with 0.83% in the top ten. Whole-study findings and limits: Some memory CD4+ repertoires had no autoreactive clone sequences.

The TCR was taken from a human donor with narcolepsy. The source material was CD45RA- memory CD4+ T cells from PBMCs.

In nucleotides, the CDR3 is TGTGCCAGTAGTATCTTAGGAGCGGGGGATCTAGATACGCAGTATTTT. This sequence encodes CASSILGAGDLDTQYF. The chain employs TRBV19 and TRBJ2-3; the match to TRBD2 covers 8 bases. The ends lost 3 bases at V and 5 bases at J; junction bases unmatched: 10. Germline CDR1 and CDR2: LNHDA and SQIVND (reference sequence). The CDR3 sequence is 16 residues long. The whole variable domain, remainder taken from reference TRBV19 and TRBJ2-3, is DGGITQSPKYLFRKEGQNVTLSCEQNLNHDAMYWYRQDPGQGLRLIYYSQIVNDFQKGDIAEGYSVSREKKESFPLTVTSAQKNPTAFYLCASSILGAGDLDTQYFGPGTRLTVL.